The 3 T cell receptor beta chains presented below share a single source sample, sequenced in a study of early T cells in non-severe SARS-CoV-2 infection. TCRdb called the 5' RACE reads again in MiXCR, with one record for every CDR3 protein. This sample has around 46,000 distinct CDR3 sequences, with 5% to 5.5% found just once. This specimen was whole blood, taken at baseline. The receptors stem from an adult who was a healthcare worker with PCR-confirmed SARS-CoV-2 infection or an uninfected control (not recorded which).

The sample holds a few counts of this clonotype. DNA of the CDR3: TGTGCCAGCAGCCAAGTAGGGGGAACTGAAGCTTTCTTT. This translates into CASSQVGGTEAFF. The gene calls are TRBV3-1 and TRBJ1-1; maybe TRBD1 (6 bases). Between the trimmed V and J ends, which lost 1 base and 5 bases, there was a span of 8 bases. This CDR3 is built from 13 residues. Germline assignment: CDR1 LGHDT and CDR2 YNNKEL (reference sequence). Combining the CDR3 with reference TRBV3-1 and TRBJ1-1 gives the whole variable domain DTAVSQTPKYLVTQMGNDKSIKCEQNLGHDTMYWYKQDSKKFLKIMFSYNNKELIINETVPNRFSPKSPDKAHLNLHINSLELGDSAVYFCASSQVGGTEAFFGQGTRLTVV.

By share, this clonotype ranks as medium-sized. V usage is TRBV6-5 and J usage is TRBJ2-7; possibly TRBD2 for D (5 bases). CDR3 length: 13 amino acids. V gave up 7 bases and J gave up 3 bases, with 13 bases separating them. Per the germline V gene, CDR1 is MNHEY and CDR2 is SVGAGI. CDR3 coding DNA: TGTGCCAGCAACGCCGGGGAGAACTACGAGCAGTACTTC. It codes for CASNAGENYEQYF.

This clonotype was observed a handful of times. The V and J genes are TRBV24-1 and TRBJ2-2; D is unclear. CDR3 length: 16 amino acids. Germline assignment: CDR1 KGHDR and CDR2 SFDVKD. V dropped 0 bases and J dropped 1 base, with 8 bases sitting between them. The CDR3 DNA sequence: TGTGCCACCAGTGATTTGCAGACACGGAACACCGGGGAGCTGTTTTTT. As protein: CATSDLQTRNTGELFF.